The rows below give T cell receptor beta chains drawn from one sample of a study of blood T cells in healthy people across ages. TCRdb reprocessed the 5' RACE reads with MiXCR, giving one entry per CDR3 protein. The table includes hundreds of thousands of distinct CDR3 sequences, roughly 25% detected once. These same data were also listed under a study on T cells of mothers and their children.

The sample was blood. These TCRs come from a boy aged 5-17 years in good health. The CDR3 runs from the conserved cysteine through the conserved F or W. D genes are given only for firm matches. Only some rows state a clone size, as once, few, many or a class for expanded clones.

CDR3nt: TGTGCCATCAGAGGACAGGGGGCTCAAGAGACCCAGTACTTC; CDR3aa: CAIRGQGAQETQYF; len: 14; v_gene: TRBV10-3; d_gene: TRBD1; abundance: -; j_gene: TRBJ2-5
CDR3nt: TGTGCCAGCAGCCCGAACACAGGGGTCGAGCAGTACTTC; CDR3aa: CASSPNTGVEQYF; len: 13; v_gene: TRBV7-2; d_gene: TRBD1; abundance: -; j_gene: TRBJ2-7
CDR3nt: TGTGCCAGCAGCTCCGGGACAGCACCTAAAGCTTTCTTT; CDR3aa: CASSSGTAPKAFF; len: 13; v_gene: TRBV28; d_gene: TRBD1; abundance: -; j_gene: TRBJ1-1
CDR3nt: TGCAGCGTTACTGGACTTAACGAGCAGTACTTC; CDR3aa: CSVTGLNEQYF; len: 11; v_gene: TRBV29-1; d_gene: -; abundance: -; j_gene: TRBJ2-7
CDR3nt: TGTGCCAGCAGCCAAGAACAGACAGGGGCTGGAAACACCATATATTTT; CDR3aa: CASSQEQTGAGNTIYF; len: 16; v_gene: TRBV4-2; d_gene: TRBD1; abundance: few; j_gene: TRBJ1-3
CDR3nt: TGTGCCAGCAGCACGAGGGACGGGGGAATCAATGAGCAGTTCTTC; CDR3aa: CASSTRDGGINEQFF; len: 15; v_gene: TRBV7-3; d_gene: -; abundance: -; j_gene: TRBJ2-1
CDR3nt: TGTGCCAGCAGCCCTAGACTTTTAAGCGGGAGGCCTGAAGATACGCAGTATTTT; CDR3aa: CASSPRLLSGRPEDTQYF; len: 18; v_gene: TRBV7-8; d_gene: TRBD2; abundance: -; j_gene: TRBJ2-3
CDR3nt: TGCAGCGTTCCCAGGGCAGAAGAGACCCAGTACTTC; CDR3aa: CSVPRAEETQYF; len: 12; v_gene: TRBV29-1; d_gene: -; abundance: -; j_gene: TRBJ2-5
CDR3nt: TGTGCCAGCAGCGCCATCCGCTCTGGGGCCAACGTCCTGACTTTC; CDR3aa: CASSAIRSGANVLTF; len: 15; v_gene: TRBV7-2; d_gene: -; abundance: -; j_gene: TRBJ2-6
CDR3nt: TGTGCCAGCAGTTTAGTAGGGGCCGGGGCCGAGCAGTACTTC; CDR3aa: CASSLVGAGAEQYF; len: 14; v_gene: TRBV12-3/TRBV12-4; d_gene: -; abundance: few; j_gene: TRBJ2-7
CDR3nt: TGTGCCAGCAGTCAATCGGGGCGGGGCTACACCTTC; CDR3aa: CASSQSGRGYTF; len: 12; v_gene: TRBV28; d_gene: -; abundance: once; j_gene: TRBJ1-2
CDR3nt: TGTGCCAGCAGCCGCATACCGGGACTAGGGGAGACCCAGTACTTC; CDR3aa: CASSRIPGLGETQYF; len: 15; v_gene: TRBV3-1; d_gene: TRBD2; abundance: -; j_gene: TRBJ2-5
CDR3nt: TGCAGCGTTGCCGGACTGCTGGCGACGGACACTGAAGCTTTCTTT; CDR3aa: CSVAGLLATDTEAFF; len: 15; v_gene: TRBV29-1; d_gene: -; abundance: -; j_gene: TRBJ1-1
CDR3nt: TGTGCCAGCGGAGCGGGGAGCACAGATACGCAGTATTTT; CDR3aa: CASGAGSTDTQYF; len: 13; v_gene: TRBV25-1; d_gene: TRBD2; abundance: -; j_gene: TRBJ2-3
CDR3nt: TGTGCCAGCGCGGGAGATCGCTACGAGCAGTACTTC; CDR3aa: CASAGDRYEQYF; len: 12; v_gene: TRBV28; d_gene: TRBD2; abundance: -; j_gene: TRBJ2-7
CDR3nt: TGTGCCAGCGGAGGAGTCAAAAACATTCAGTACTTC; CDR3aa: CASGGVKNIQYF; len: 12; v_gene: TRBV11-2; d_gene: -; abundance: few; j_gene: TRBJ2-4